This T cell receptor beta chain is from a study of identical twins (dated by TCRdb to 2016 to 2017). Regarding the study in general: TCR alpha and beta repertoires from monozygotic twins, unrelated adults of various ages and cord blood were deep-sequenced to test whether fetal clonotypes persist. To rule out contamination, replicate twin experiments were performed at different times with different library preparation protocols.

Every donor in the study was a healthy Caucasian. The twin cohort consisted of three pairs of female monozygotic twins, all aged about 18 to 29 years. Positive isolation kits from Invitrogen were used to isolate the CD4+ and CD8+ T cell populations. Compared with germline, V lacks 2 bases and J lacks 6 bases; bases without a gene match: 7. Measured from the cysteine to the phenylalanine, the CDR3 is 15 residues long. The kept DNA is CDR3 alone, 45 bases in frame from the first base. What the authors observed across the whole study: Excess twin sharing in beta out-of-frame sequences was weaker because fewer shared sequences lowered the signal-to-noise ratio. Fewer insertions were carried by abundant cord blood beta clonotypes; a weaker similar trend was observed in young adult naive repertoires, while no such trend was observed in memory repertoires. Because the same donors could not be followed over many years, the conclusions depended on cross-sectional statistical analysis. In monozygotic twins, out-of-frame TCR alpha sharing was systematically underestimated by recombination models, although the models agreed with sharing between unrelated individuals. Invariant T cells such as MAIT and iNKT could partly confound zero-insertion analyses, though diverse VJ usage argued against this for most clonotypes. Out-of-frame TCR alpha sequences shared between twins showed an excess of low generation-probability sequences compared with coincidental sharing between unrelated individuals.

In its sample, this clonotype was seen a few times. No antigen is known for it. No base-level quality is on record; no much larger clone is a single base apart. The library was built by means of 5' RACE. Sequencing was carried out with an Illumina HiSeq 2000. A universal primer binding site was introduced by template switching, and a unique molecular identifier was present in the final cDNA, enabling accurate counting of TCR cDNA molecules. First-strand cDNA for TCR alpha and beta chains was synthesized from specific primers in the conserved constant-segment region. To control for contamination, each cDNA library was double barcoded with a SMART-Mk sample barcode plus Illumina barcodes. TruSeq adapter sequences along with Illumina sample barcodes were introduced in two successive PCR steps. TCR alpha and beta cDNA libraries were sequenced on the Illumina HiSeq platform with custom primers. Per the original workflow: Unique molecular identifiers were extracted from raw reads with MiGEC, and CDR3 positions were determined with MiXCR. Recombination models were inferred per individual with the repgenHMM and IGoR tools using an EM algorithm. Shared clonotype analysis was performed with the tcR package in R, normalizing sharing by the product of cloneset sizes. To study raw recombination without the effects of thymic and clonal selection, out-of-frame nonproductive sequences were analyzed. TCRdb redid the processing of the public reads, applying fastp at Q25 and MiXCR, and retained in-frame beta chains. Every CDR3 protein is listed once, alongside the most common genes and DNA of its rows. The V and J calls and clone size are TCRdb's, not the authors'. Across this sample there are 470,000 or so distinct CDR3 sequences, with 20% to 30% seen only once. Just under 3% of the sample lies in the top ten.

Another study also made use of these data, one on T cells expressing NK-cell markers. The second source states: Three sorted T-cell subsets (CD3+CD56+NKG2C+, CD3+CD56+NKG2C- and CD3+CD56-NKG2C+) from fewer than 10 donors had their TCR beta-chain repertoires profiled. Among the eight sequenced donors, seven were HCMV-seropositive and one was HCMV-seronegative. In several experiments an anti-gammadeltaTCR antibody was added to restrict sorting to alphabetaTCR-expressing T cells. In several donors, the dominant CD3+CD56+NKG2C+ clonotypes were among the top 10 CD8+ clonotypes and accounted for roughly 1.0-8% of CD8+ T cells. Those dominant clonotypes were again the most abundant among CD3+CD56-NKG2C+ cells in several donors, at about 25-65%. Whether the expanded NKG2C-expressing T cell clones were specific for HCMV antigens remained unclear. The eight sequenced donors were randomly selected healthy volunteers, three men and five women. A commercial ELISA kit detecting HCMV-specific IgG in serum was used to determine HCMV serostatus. Reads were demultiplexed and grouped by UMI with MIGEC, and clonotypes were assembled and quantified with MiTCR. To exclude erroneous sequences, any TCR cDNA sequence not supported by at least two reads was discarded. The tcR package was used for downstream repertoire analysis, with clonotypes matched between fractions based on CDR3 nucleotide sequence plus V segment. VDJmatch was used to annotate antigen specificity against VDJdb, with one amino acid substitution allowed in CDR3.

This clonotype originated in a young woman in good health. This chain is built from TRBV12-3 or TRBV12-4 and TRBJ2-7; TRBD2 fits 10 bases in the junction. Sequencing was done on a sample of CD4+ T cells sorted from blood. The encoded CDR3 is CASSLNPAGGSEQYF. The DNA sequence reads TGTGCCAGCAGTTTAAACCCAGCGGGAGGGTCCGAGCAGTACTTC.